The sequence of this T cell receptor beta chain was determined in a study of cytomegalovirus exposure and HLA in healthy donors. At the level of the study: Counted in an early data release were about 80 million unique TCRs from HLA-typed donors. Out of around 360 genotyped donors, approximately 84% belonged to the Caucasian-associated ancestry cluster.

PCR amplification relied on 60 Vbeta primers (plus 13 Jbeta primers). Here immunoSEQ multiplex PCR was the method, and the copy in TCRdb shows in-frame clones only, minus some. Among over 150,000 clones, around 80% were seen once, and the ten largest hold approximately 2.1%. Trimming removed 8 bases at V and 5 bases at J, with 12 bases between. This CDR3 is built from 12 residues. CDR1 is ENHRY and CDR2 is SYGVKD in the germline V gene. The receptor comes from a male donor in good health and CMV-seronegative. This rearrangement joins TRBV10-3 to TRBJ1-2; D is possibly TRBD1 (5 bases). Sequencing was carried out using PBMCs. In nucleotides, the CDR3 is TGTGCCATCCAAAGGGGTGGTTATGGCTACACCTTC. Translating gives CAIQRGGYGYTF.